This T cell receptor beta chain was recovered during a study of blood T cell repertoires in COVID-19. Enrollees, roughly 18 to 89 years old, lived in about two dozen US areas. Some clones are missing from TCRdb's copy, which holds only in-frame ones; the method was immunoSEQ multiplex PCR. The sample includes 300,000 or so clones, just under 90% seen only once; the top ten take less than 3.5%. The germline CDR1 and CDR2 sequences are LGHDT and YNNKEL (reference sequence). The CDR3 covers 15 residues. V was shortened by 0 bases and J by 8 bases, with 15 bases between the two germline ends. This sequence originates from a woman aged 45 to 65 who had been exposed to COVID-19. The V gene is TRBV3-1 (or the pseudogene TRBV3-2), the J gene TRBJ2-3; D unresolved. Sequencing was carried out using PBMCs or T cells enriched from blood (not recorded which). The CDR3 loop reads CASSQDLAGSPTQYF. Written as DNA, the CDR3 is TGTGCCAGCAGCCAAGATCTCGCCGGGTCACCTACGCAGTATTTT.